The next 17 T cell receptor beta chains were all read from a single sample in a study of blood T cell repertoires in COVID-19. Repertoires were generated with immunoSEQ multiplex PCR, while TCRdb's copy carries only in-frame clones and drops some. The data contain 45,000 to 70,000 clones, around 91% of them singletons. Input material: peripheral blood. Receptor source: a woman aged 55-69 years with active COVID-19.

The genes are TRBV5-1 and TRBJ2-5; 7 nucleotides align to TRBD2. CDR1 is SGHRS and CDR2 is YFSETQ in the germline V gene. With V trimmed by 3 bases and J by 5 bases, 16 bases remained unmatched. CDR3 length: 17 residues. In DNA form, the CDR3 reads TGCGCCAGCAGCTACGGACTAGAGAAGATTGAGGGGGAGACCCAGTACTTC. Amino acids: CASSYGLEKIEGETQYF.

This chain joins TRBV5-1 and TRBJ1-2; D is uncertain. V lost 0 bases to trimming and J lost 1 base, with 4 bases between them. The CDR3 has 13 amino acids. From germline, CDR1 is SGHRS and CDR2 YFSETQ. The CDR3 sequence is CASSLGSNYGYTF. The DNA of the CDR3 is TGCGCCAGCAGCTTGGGCAGTAACTATGGCTACACCTTC.

The V and J genes are TRBV9 and TRBJ2-1; the match to TRBD2 covers 9 bases. The germline gives CDR1 SGDLS, CDR2 YYNGEE. The CDR3 loop spans 17 amino acids. The V segment lost 3 bases and the J segment 5 bases; nucleotides outside the gene matches: 12. The CDR3 sequence is CASSAPQAGGGDNEQFF. CDR3 DNA sequence: TGTGCCAGCAGCGCCCCCCAAGCGGGGGGAGGAGACAATGAGCAGTTCTTC.

V gene TRBV6-5 combines with J gene TRBJ1-5; TRBD1 matches 7 bases. The germline gives CDR1 MNHEY, CDR2 SVGAGI. The trim removed 8 bases at V and 4 bases at J, leaving 5 bases unmatched. The CDR3 extends over 13 amino acids. DNA for the CDR3: TGTGCCAGCTCGGACAGGATAAATCAGCCCCAGCATTTT. Protein: CASSDRINQPQHF.

This rearrangement joins TRBV29-1 to TRBJ2-3; D is unresolved. V lost 1 base and J lost 3, with 2 bases in between. Germline-derived CDR1 and CDR2 are SQVTM and ANQGSEA. The CDR3 length is 11 residues. DNA of the CDR3: TGCAGCGTTGAAGTAACAGATACGCAGTATTTT. Its protein product is CSVEVTDTQYF.

V gene TRBV27 combines with J gene TRBJ1-6; 8 bases are a match to TRBD1. The length of the CDR3 is 16 residues. V was clipped by 3 bases and J by 8 bases; unmatched bases: 9. Germline CDR1 MNHEY, CDR2 SMNVEV (reference sequence). CDR3 sequence reads: CASSLRPTGVDSPLHF. DNA of the CDR3: TGTGCCAGCAGTTTGAGACCGACAGGGGTTGATTCACCCCTCCACTTT.

This chain links TRBV7-9 with TRBJ2-5, with TRBD2 as a possible D gene (6 bases). There are 14 residues in the CDR3. V shed 5 bases and J shed 1 base, with 11 bases lying between them. Germline lookup yields CDR1 SEHNR and CDR2 FQNEAQ (reference sequence). CDR3 region: CASSTGGAQETQYF. CDR3 sequence (DNA): TGTGCCAGCAGCACAGGAGGGGCCCAAGAGACCCAGTACTTC.

The chain carries TRBV10-3 and TRBJ1-2; 8 nucleotides agree with TRBD1. The CDR3 is made up of 13 amino acids. The germline V gene encodes CDR1 ENHRY and CDR2 SYGVKD. Trimming took 11 bases from V and 4 from J; bases not matched to a gene: 9. This CDR3 reads CACSGGPGYGYTF. The CDR3 DNA is TGTGCCTGTTCAGGGGGCCCCGGCTATGGCTACACCTTC.

V and J are TRBV9 and TRBJ2-1, with D unclear. In germline, CDR1 is SGDLS, CDR2 YYNGEE. This CDR3 has 12 residues. The V gene lost 0 bases and the J gene lost 8 bases, with 6 bases spanning the gap. The CDR3 region has the DNA TGTGCCAGCAGCGTAGCTTCTTATGAGCAGTTCTTC. Translation: CASSVASYEQFF.

The V call is TRBV3-1 (or the pseudogene TRBV3-2), the J call TRBJ2-3; 11 nucleotides align to TRBD2. The germline V gene encodes CDR1 LGHDT and CDR2 YNNKEL (reference sequence). This CDR3 has 15 amino acids. The V and J ends lost 3 bases and 4 bases, in that order; junction bases with no gene match: 3. The CDR3 is CASSQVSGGADTQYF. CDR3 sequence (DNA): TGTGCCAGCAGCCAGGTTAGCGGGGGGGCAGATACGCAGTATTTT.

This clone was seen more than once but under ten times. The chain combines TRBV9 with TRBJ1-6, with 7 bases that match TRBD1. CDR1 is SGDLS and CDR2 is YYNGEE in the germline V gene. The CDR3 has 14 residues. V trimming: 4 bases; J trimming: 6 bases; junction bases outside the gene matches: 4. Here the CDR3 reads CASSPGQFNSPLHF. CDR3 DNA: TGTGCCAGCAGCCCGGGACAGTTTAATTCACCCCTCCACTTT.

V usage is TRBV5-6 and J usage is TRBJ2-3; 7 bases match TRBD1. V lost 4 bases and J lost 2; bases outside the gene matches: 7. The germline CDR1 and CDR2 sequences are SGHDT and YYEEEE. This CDR3 is built from 15 residues. CDR3 bases: TGTGCCAGCAGCCCGCCGGGACAGCCCACAGATACGCAGTATTTT. Protein: CASSPPGQPTDTQYF.

The chain carries TRBV6-5 and TRBJ1-6; 9 bases agree with TRBD1. V was clipped by 6 bases and J by 6 bases; unmatched bases: 6. In germline, CDR1 is MNHEY, CDR2 SVGAGI. This CDR3 contains 15 residues. CDR3 nucleotide sequence: TGTGCCAGCAGCAGAACAGGGGGCGGTAATTCACCCCTCCACTTT. Amino acids: CASSRTGGGNSPLHF.

The sample holds one count of this clone. CDR3 bases: TGTGCCAGCAGCCGTAGGGAAGGGAGCTCCTACAATGAGCAGTTCTTC. Translation gives CASSRREGSSYNEQFF. J is TRBJ2-1 and V is TRBV9, with a tentative D call TRBD2 (5 bases). The CDR3 is made up of 16 amino acids. Trimming stripped 4 bases from V and 0 bases from J, with 14 bases between. Germline lookup yields CDR1 SGDLS and CDR2 YYNGEE.

V is TRBV5-1 and J is TRBJ1-2; possible D gene TRBD1, 6 bases. The CDR3 has 14 residues. V was clipped by 0 bases and J by 0 bases, with 6 bases between them. Per germline, CDR1 SGHRS and CDR2 YFSETQ. CDR3 sequence (DNA): TGCGCCAGCAGCTTGGAGGGGGCTAACTATGGCTACACCTTC. Translated: CASSLEGANYGYTF.

This chain uses TRBV5-1 with TRBJ2-7, with 8 bases matching TRBD1. Germline CDR1 SGHRS, CDR2 YFSETQ. The CDR3 has 15 residues. With V trimmed by 5 bases and J by 0 bases, 7 bases remained unmatched. The CDR3 protein is CASSSRTGHSYEQYF. Here the CDR3 DNA reads TGCGCCAGCAGTTCTAGGACAGGGCACTCCTACGAGCAGTACTTC. Complete variable domain (other parts from reference TRBV5-1 and TRBJ2-7): KAGVTQTPRYLIKTRGQQVTLSCSPISGHRSVSWYQQTPGQGLQFLFEYFSETQRNKGNFPGRFSGRQFSNSRSEMNVSTLELGDSALYLCASSSRTGHSYEQYFGPGTRLTVT.

This chain joins TRBV11-1 and TRBJ1-3; 8 positions match TRBD1. CDR3 length: 16 amino acids. Germline V gene data show CDR1 as SGHAT and CDR2 as FQDESV (reference sequence). Losses at the gene ends were 5 bases for V and 0 bases for J; bases not matched to a gene: 6. CDR3 sequence: CASSITGGSSGNTIYF. The CDR3 nucleotides are TGTGCCAGCAGCATCACAGGGGGTTCCTCTGGAAACACCATATATTTT.